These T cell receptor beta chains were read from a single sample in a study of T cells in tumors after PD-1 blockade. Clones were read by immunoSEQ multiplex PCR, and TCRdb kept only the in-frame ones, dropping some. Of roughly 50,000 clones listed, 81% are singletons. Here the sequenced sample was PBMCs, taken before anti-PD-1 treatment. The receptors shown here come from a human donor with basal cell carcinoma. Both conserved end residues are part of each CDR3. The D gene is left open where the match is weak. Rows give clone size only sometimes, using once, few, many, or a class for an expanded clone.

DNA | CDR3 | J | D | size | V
TGTGCCAGTAGTACGGGGACCCCTACGATCATGAACACTGAAGCTTTCTTT | CASSTGTPTIMNTEAFF | TRBJ1-1 | NA | NA | TRBV19
TGTGCCAGCAGCTTGGTGAGGGGAACATACAATGAGCAGTTCTTC | CASSLVRGTYNEQFF | TRBJ2-1 | NA | NA | TRBV5-4
TGCGCCAGCAGCTTACAGACCCTATCGGGTCAAGAGACCCAGTACTTC | CASSLQTLSGQETQYF | TRBJ2-5 | NA | NA | TRBV5-1
TGTGCCAGCGGATTGACAGCTGCCTACGAGCAGTACTTC | CASGLTAAYEQYF | TRBJ2-7 | NA | NA | TRBV28
TGTGCCAGCAGTTACGGGGAGCCATTCCGATACGAGCAGTACTTC | CASSYGEPFRYEQYF | TRBJ2-7 | NA | NA | TRBV6-6
TGCGCCAGCTCTTTTGGTACAGATACGCAGTATTTT | CASSFGTDTQYF | TRBJ2-3 | NA | NA | TRBV10-2
TGTGCCAGCAGCGAGGTTTCCTACGAGCAGTACTTC | CASSEVSYEQYF | TRBJ2-7 | NA | NA | TRBV6-5
TGTGCCAGCAGCCAAGAAGACAGGGAGAACACTGAAGCTTTCTTT | CASSQEDRENTEAFF | TRBJ1-1 | TRBD1 | NA | TRBV4-2
TGCGCCAGCAGCTTGGCAGCTAGCGGGGGGCCGGATACGCAGTATTTT | CASSLAASGGPDTQYF | TRBJ2-3 | TRBD2 | NA | TRBV5-1
TGTGCCAGCAGTGACTCGGCAGGGGCGGACGGGGAGCTGTTTTTT | CASSDSAGADGELFF | TRBJ2-2 | NA | NA | TRBV6-4
TGTGCCAGCAGCCAAGAAATAGCGGGGGTGTTTAATGGTGAGCAGTTCTTC | CASSQEIAGVFNGEQFF | TRBJ2-1 | TRBD2 | few | TRBV4-2
TGCGCCAGCAGCCCAGAAATCCCCGGAACAGATACGCAGTATTTT | CASSPEIPGTDTQYF | TRBJ2-3 | NA | NA | TRBV5-1
TGTGCCACCAGCAGGGACACTCAAGAGACCCAGTACTTC | CATSRDTQETQYF | TRBJ2-5 | NA | NA | TRBV15
TGTGCCAGCAGCCAAGATTGGGCGGAGGGGAGCACAGATACGCAGTATTTT | CASSQDWAEGSTDTQYF | TRBJ2-3 | NA | NA | TRBV3-1/TRBV3-2
TGCGCCAGCAGCTTGGAAGGACAGCGCAATCAGCCCCAGCATTTT | CASSLEGQRNQPQHF | TRBJ1-5 | NA | NA | TRBV5-1
TGTGCCAGCAGCTTATCCGGAACAGGGTCGAGATCTTTCTTT | CASSLSGTGSRSFF | TRBJ1-1 | NA | NA | TRBV7-9
TGTGCCAGCAGCCGAGGACAGGGCACAGATACGCAGTATTTT | CASSRGQGTDTQYF | TRBJ2-3 | TRBD1 | NA | TRBV6-5